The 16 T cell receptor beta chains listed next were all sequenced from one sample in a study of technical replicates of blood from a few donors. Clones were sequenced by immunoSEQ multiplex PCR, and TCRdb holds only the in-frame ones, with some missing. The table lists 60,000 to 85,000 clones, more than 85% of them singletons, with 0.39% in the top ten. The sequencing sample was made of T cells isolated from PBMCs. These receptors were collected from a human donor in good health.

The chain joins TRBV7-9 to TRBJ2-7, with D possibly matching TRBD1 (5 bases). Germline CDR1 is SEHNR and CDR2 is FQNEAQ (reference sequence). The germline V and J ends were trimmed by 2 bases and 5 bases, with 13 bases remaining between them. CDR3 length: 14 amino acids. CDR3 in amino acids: CASSLQGNDDEQYF. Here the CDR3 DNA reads TGTGCCAGCAGCTTACAGGGTAATGACGACGAGCAGTACTTC.

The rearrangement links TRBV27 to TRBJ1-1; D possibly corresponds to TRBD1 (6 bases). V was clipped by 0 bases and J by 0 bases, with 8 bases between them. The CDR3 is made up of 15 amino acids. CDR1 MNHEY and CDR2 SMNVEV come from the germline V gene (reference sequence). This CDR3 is CASSLSQGMNTEAFF. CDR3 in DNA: TGTGCCAGCAGTTTATCGCAGGGGATGAACACTGAAGCTTTCTTT.

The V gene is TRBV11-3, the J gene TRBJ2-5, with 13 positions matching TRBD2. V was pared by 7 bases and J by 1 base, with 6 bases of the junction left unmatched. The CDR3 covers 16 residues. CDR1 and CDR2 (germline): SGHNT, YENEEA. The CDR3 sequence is CASNKGLAGIQETQYF. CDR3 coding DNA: TGTGCCAGCAACAAGGGACTAGCGGGGATCCAAGAGACCCAGTACTTC. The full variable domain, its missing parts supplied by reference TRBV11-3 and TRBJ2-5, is EAGVVQSPRYKIIEKKQPVAFWCNPISGHNTLYWYLQNLGQGPELLIRYENEEAVDDSQLPKDRFSAERLKGVDSTLKIQPAELGDSAVYLCASNKGLAGIQETQYFGPGTRLLVL.

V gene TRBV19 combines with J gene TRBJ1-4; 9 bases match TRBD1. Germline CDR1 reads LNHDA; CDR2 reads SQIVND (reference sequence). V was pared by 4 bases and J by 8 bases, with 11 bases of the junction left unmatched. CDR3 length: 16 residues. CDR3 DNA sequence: TGTGCCAGTAGTACCCTGCAGACAGGGGGAGACGAAAAACTGTTTTTT. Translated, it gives CASSTLQTGGDEKLFF.

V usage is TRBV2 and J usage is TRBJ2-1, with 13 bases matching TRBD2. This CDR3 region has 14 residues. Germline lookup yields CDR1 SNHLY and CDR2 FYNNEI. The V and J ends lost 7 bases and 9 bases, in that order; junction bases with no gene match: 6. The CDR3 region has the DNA TGTGCCAGCACCTTGGGACTAGCGGGATCTGAGCAGTTCTTC. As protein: CASTLGLAGSEQFF.

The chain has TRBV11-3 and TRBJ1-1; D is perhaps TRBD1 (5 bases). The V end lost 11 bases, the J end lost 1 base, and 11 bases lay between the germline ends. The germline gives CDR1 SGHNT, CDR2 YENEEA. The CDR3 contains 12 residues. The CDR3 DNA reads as TGTGCCTCAGGGATGGCGAACACTGAAGCTTTCTTT. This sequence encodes CASGMANTEAFF.

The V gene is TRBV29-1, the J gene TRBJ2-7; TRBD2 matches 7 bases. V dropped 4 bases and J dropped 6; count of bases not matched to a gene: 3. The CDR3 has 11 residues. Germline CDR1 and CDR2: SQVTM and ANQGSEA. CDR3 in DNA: TGCAGCGTTGGGGAGGGGCTCGAGCAGTACTTC. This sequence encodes CSVGEGLEQYF.

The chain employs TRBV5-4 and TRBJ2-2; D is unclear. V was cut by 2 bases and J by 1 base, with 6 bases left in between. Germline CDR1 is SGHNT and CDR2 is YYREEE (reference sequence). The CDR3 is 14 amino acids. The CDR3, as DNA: TGTGCCAGCAGCTTCCTAGAGAACACCGGGGAGCTGTTTTTT. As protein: CASSFLENTGELFF.

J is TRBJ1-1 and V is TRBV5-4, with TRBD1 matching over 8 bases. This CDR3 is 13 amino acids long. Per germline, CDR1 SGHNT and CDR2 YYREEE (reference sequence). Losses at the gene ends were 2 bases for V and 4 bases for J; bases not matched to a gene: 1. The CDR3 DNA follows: TGTGCCAGCAGCTTAACAGGGGGCACTGAAGCTTTCTTT. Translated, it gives CASSLTGGTEAFF.

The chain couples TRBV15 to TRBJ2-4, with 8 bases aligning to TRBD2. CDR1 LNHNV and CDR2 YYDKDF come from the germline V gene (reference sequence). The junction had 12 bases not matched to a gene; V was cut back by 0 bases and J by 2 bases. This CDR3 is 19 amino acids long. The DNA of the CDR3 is TGTGCCACCAGCAGAGAGCGATCGGGCGGGAGGACATCCAAAAACATTCAGTACTTC. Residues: CATSRERSGGRTSKNIQYF. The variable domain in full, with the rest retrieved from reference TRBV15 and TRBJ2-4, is DAMVIQNPRYQVTQFGKPVTLSCSQTLNHNVMYWYQQKSSQAPKLLFHYYDKDFNNEADTPDNFQSRRPNTSFCFLDIRSPGLGDTAMYLCATSRERSGGRTSKNIQYFGAGTRLSVL.

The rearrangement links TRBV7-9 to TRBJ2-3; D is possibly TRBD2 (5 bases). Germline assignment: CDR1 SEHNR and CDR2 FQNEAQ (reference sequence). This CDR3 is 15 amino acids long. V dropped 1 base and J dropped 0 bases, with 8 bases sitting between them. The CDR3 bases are TGTGCCAGCAGCTTAGGACGGGAAAGCACAGATACGCAGTATTTT. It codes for CASSLGRESTDTQYF.

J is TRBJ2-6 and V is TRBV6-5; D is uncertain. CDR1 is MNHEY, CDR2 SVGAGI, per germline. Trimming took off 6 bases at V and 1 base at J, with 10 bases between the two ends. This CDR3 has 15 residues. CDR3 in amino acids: CASRLLESGANVLTF. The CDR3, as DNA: TGTGCCAGCAGGCTACTCGAGTCTGGGGCCAACGTCCTGACTTTC.

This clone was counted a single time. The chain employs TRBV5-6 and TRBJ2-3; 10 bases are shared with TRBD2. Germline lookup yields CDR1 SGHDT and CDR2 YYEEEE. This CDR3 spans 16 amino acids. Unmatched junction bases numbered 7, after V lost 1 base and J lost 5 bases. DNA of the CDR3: TGTGCCAGCAGCTTGAGGCTAGCGGGAGCGGGAGATACGCAGTATTTT. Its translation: CASSLRLAGAGDTQYF.

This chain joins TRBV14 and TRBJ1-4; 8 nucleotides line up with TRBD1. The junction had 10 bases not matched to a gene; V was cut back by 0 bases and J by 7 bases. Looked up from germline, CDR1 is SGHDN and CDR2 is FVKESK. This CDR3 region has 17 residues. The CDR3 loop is CASSQEFVQGDCEKLFF. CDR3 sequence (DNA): TGTGCCAGCAGCCAAGAGTTCGTACAGGGGGACTGTGAAAAACTGTTTTTT.

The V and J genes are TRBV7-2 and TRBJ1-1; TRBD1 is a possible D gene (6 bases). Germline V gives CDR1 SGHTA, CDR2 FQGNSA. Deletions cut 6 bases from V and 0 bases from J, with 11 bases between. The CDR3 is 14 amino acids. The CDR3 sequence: CASRLGGLNTEAFF. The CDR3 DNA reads TGTGCCAGCAGATTGGGGGGGCTGAACACTGAAGCTTTCTTT.

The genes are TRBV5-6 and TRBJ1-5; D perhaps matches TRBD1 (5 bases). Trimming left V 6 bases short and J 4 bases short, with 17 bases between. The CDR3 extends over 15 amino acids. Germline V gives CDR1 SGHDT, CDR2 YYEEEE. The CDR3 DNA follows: TGTGCCAGCAAGTCAGGCCCGGGGGGGAATCAGCCCCAGCATTTT. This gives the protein CASKSGPGGNQPQHF.